This TCR beta chain is from a study of cytomegalovirus exposure and HLA in healthy donors. This clone came up a few times. This CDR3 is also generated by other DNA sequences in the sample. The CDR3 spans 12 residues. Trimming pared 5 bases from V and 7 bases from J, leaving 9 bases between. Germline V CDR1 and CDR2: SGHTA, FQGNSA. The PCR had 60 Vbeta and 13 Jbeta primers. The repertoire was sequenced with immunoSEQ multiplex PCR; TCRdb's copy has only in-frame clones and lacks some. The sample yields under 200,000 clones, roughly 80% seen once. This TCR was recovered from a woman between 18 and 29 years old in good health and CMV-seronegative. Sequenced input: PBMCs. The rearrangement links TRBV7-2 to TRBJ2-1, with D possibly being TRBD2 (6 bases). Written as DNA, the CDR3 is TGTGCCAGCAGCCTGACTAGAAATGAGCAGTTCTTC. It codes for CASSLTRNEQFF.